These 26 T cell receptor beta chains came from one sample sequenced in a study of T cell responses to AZD1222 COVID-19 vaccine. Profiled with immunoSEQ multiplex PCR; TCRdb holds only in-frame clones, not every one. The top ten clones hold over 20% of a sample with tens of thousands of clones, more than 75% of them seen once. This material consisted of peripheral blood, taken on day 0 of AZD1222 vaccination. The receptors shown here come from an adult in good health.

J is TRBJ1-1 and V is TRBV4-3, with D possibly TRBD1 on 5 matching bases. This CDR3 spans 14 amino acids. V was cut by 1 base and J by 4 bases, with 10 bases left in between. Germline-derived CDR1 and CDR2 are LGHNA and YSLEER. CDR3 in DNA: TGCGCCAGCAGCCAAGTTGGGGGTAGCACTGAAGCTTTCTTT. It yields the protein CASSQVGGSTEAFF.

J is TRBJ1-1 and V is TRBV11-2; D gene uncertain. Germline V gene data show CDR1 as SGHAT and CDR2 as FQNNGV. The CDR3 consists of 13 residues. Between the trimmed V and J ends, which lost 2 bases and 1 base, there was a span of 5 bases. CDR3 nucleotides: TGTGCCAGCAGCTTAATGCGGAACACTGAAGCTTTCTTT. Translation: CASSLMRNTEAFF.

This sequence joins TRBV3-1 (or the pseudogene TRBV3-2) and TRBJ2-2, with D hard to call. This CDR3 region has 14 residues. Germline CDR1 LGHDT, CDR2 YNNKEL (reference sequence). The V and J ends lost 3 bases and 4 bases respectively, with 9 bases between them. CDR3 residues: CASSQGRSTGELFF. CDR3 sequence (DNA): TGTGCCAGCAGCCAGGGAAGGAGCACCGGGGAGCTGTTTTTT.

The chain joins TRBV5-6 to TRBJ1-4; D gene uncertain. V dropped 6 bases and J dropped 7 bases, with 10 bases sitting between them. This CDR3 spans 12 amino acids. Germline CDR1 reads SGHDT; CDR2 reads YYEEEE. CDR3 amino acids: CASTDEGEKLFF. The CDR3 DNA reads as TGTGCCAGCACGGACGAGGGTGAAAAACTGTTTTTT.

The rearrangement links TRBV7-2 to TRBJ2-7, with 11 bases matching TRBD2. Germline V gene sequence: CDR1 SGHTA, CDR2 FQGNSA. After removal of 4 bases from V and 2 bases from J, the junction contained 7 bases not matched to a gene. This CDR3 has 16 amino acids. CDR3 region: CASSSQTTSGAYEQYF. In nucleotides, the CDR3 is TGTGCCAGCAGCTCACAGACGACTAGCGGGGCCTACGAGCAGTACTTC.

The rearrangement uses TRBV9 and TRBJ2-1; 12 bases align to TRBD2. This CDR3 is built from 15 residues. Germline values: CDR1 SGDLS, CDR2 YYNGEE. After removal of 3 bases from V and 4 bases from J, the junction contained 2 bases not matched to a gene. CDR3 coding DNA: TGTGCCAGCAGCGAGACTAGCGGGGGATACAATGAGCAGTTCTTC. It yields the protein CASSETSGGYNEQFF.

This clone was counted once. V gene TRBV28 combines with J gene TRBJ1-4; no clear D. Germline CDR1 MDHEN, CDR2 SYDVKM. This CDR3 is 14 amino acids long. The ends were cut back, 2 bases at V and 4 bases at J, with 8 bases in the middle. The CDR3 DNA reads as TGTGCCAGCAGTTTAATTCAGTTTAATGAAAAACTGTTTTTT. Translated, it gives CASSLIQFNEKLFF.

The chain is built from TRBV19 and TRBJ1-2; 8 bases match TRBD1. The germline V gene encodes CDR1 LNHDA and CDR2 SQIVND (reference sequence). The CDR3 runs to 13 residues. CDR3 bases: TGTGCGACTAGACAGGGGTGGAACTATGGCTACACCTTC. It specifies CATRQGWNYGYTF.

The chain employs TRBV3-1 (or the pseudogene TRBV3-2) and TRBJ2-7; 7 bases line up with TRBD1. The CDR3 extends over 13 amino acids. The V and J ends lost 2 bases and 4 bases, in that order; junction bases with no gene match: 2. The germline V gene has CDR1 LGHDT and CDR2 YNNKEL (reference sequence). CDR3 DNA sequence: TGTGCCAGCAGCCAAAGGGACAGATACGAGCAGTACTTC. As protein: CASSQRDRYEQYF.

The chain carries TRBV3-1 (or the pseudogene TRBV3-2) and TRBJ2-3, with 7 bases that match TRBD2. This CDR3 contains 14 residues. V trimming: 6 bases; J trimming: 5 bases; junction bases outside the gene matches: 8. From germline, CDR1 is LGHDT and CDR2 YNNKEL (reference sequence). Here the CDR3 reads CASRTSSAGDTQYF. In nucleotides, the CDR3 is TGTGCCAGCAGGACTAGCTCCGCGGGAGATACGCAGTATTTT.

The chain joins TRBV5-1 to TRBJ1-2; possible D gene TRBD1, 5 bases. This CDR3 is built from 16 residues. V was trimmed by 3 bases and J by 6 bases, leaving 21 bases between them. Germline CDR1 reads SGHRS; CDR2 reads YFSETQ. The CDR3 coding sequence is TGCGCCAGCAGCTGGGGCATAGTTAGGGAAGAAGATGGCTACACCTTC. Amino acids: CASSWGIVREEDGYTF.

This sequence joins TRBV2 and TRBJ2-7; D may match TRBD1 or TRBD2 (6 bases each). V lost 2 bases to trimming and J lost 2 bases, with 22 bases between them. This CDR3 contains 18 residues. Germline-derived CDR1 and CDR2 are SNHLY and FYNNEI. The CDR3 DNA is TGTGCCAGCAGTGAACTTGAACGGGGGCCCTCGATCGCCTACGAGCAGTACTTC. Its translation: CASSELERGPSIAYEQYF.

The chain combines TRBV21-1 with TRBJ2-7; the table names TRBD1, a call not compared with the DNA. TRBV21-1 is deemed a pseudogene. The CDR3 contains 13 residues. CDR3 coding DNA: TGTGCCAGCAGCAGCGGGACAGAGGACGAGCAGTACTTC. Encoded protein: CASSSGTEDEQYF.

The chain carries TRBV18 and TRBJ2-7; 8 bases map to TRBD1. The CDR3 is made up of 13 amino acids. With 5 bases clipped from V and 5 bases from J, the junction kept 5 bases outside the gene matches. The germline CDR1 and CDR2 sequences are KGHSH and LQKENI. The CDR3 loop is CASSLDRDHEQYF. The CDR3 region has the DNA TGTGCCAGCTCATTGGACAGGGACCACGAGCAGTACTTC.

The V gene is TRBV19, the J gene TRBJ2-1, with D possibly being TRBD1 (6 bases). The V end lost 4 bases, the J end lost 5 bases, and 18 bases lay between the germline ends. Germline V gives CDR1 LNHDA, CDR2 SQIVND (reference sequence). The CDR3 length is 16 residues. The DNA for the CDR3 is TGTGCCAGTAGTACCACTGACAGGTATCCCCACAATGAGCAGTTCTTC. Translating gives CASSTTDRYPHNEQFF.

This chain joins TRBV5-1 and TRBJ1-5, with D uncertain. Germline loops: CDR1 SGHRS, CDR2 YFSETQ. V gave up 0 bases and J gave up 0 bases, with 7 bases separating them. The CDR3 spans 15 residues. As DNA, the CDR3 is TGCGCCAGCAGCTTGGGGCCGATTAGCAATCAGCCCCAGCATTTT. Protein: CASSLGPISNQPQHF.

The genes are TRBV12-3 or TRBV12-4 and TRBJ1-2; D possibly corresponds to TRBD1 (5 bases). This CDR3 contains 13 residues. Trimming removed 6 bases at V and 0 bases at J, with 8 bases between. In nucleotides, the CDR3 is TGTGCCAGCAGCCGACAGCCTAACTATGGCTACACCTTC. Its protein product is CASSRQPNYGYTF.

The rearrangement links TRBV3-1 (or the pseudogene TRBV3-2) to TRBJ1-5; D call uncertain. CDR1 is LGHDT, CDR2 YNNKEL, per germline (reference sequence). The CDR3 length is 14 residues. Deletions cut 8 bases from V and 1 base from J, with 12 bases between. The CDR3 loop is CASSAADSNQPQHF. The CDR3 nucleotides read TGTGCCAGCTCCGCGGCAGACAGCAATCAGCCCCAGCATTTT.

This clone has just one count. The gene calls are TRBV18 and TRBJ2-7; D call uncertain. The V and J ends lost 3 bases and 3 bases respectively, with 9 bases between them. This CDR3 comprises 13 residues. The germline V gene encodes CDR1 KGHSH and CDR2 LQKENI. CDR3 amino acids: CASSPGIGYEQYF. The CDR3 coding sequence is TGTGCCAGCTCACCCGGCATCGGCTACGAGCAGTACTTC. The variable domain in full, with the rest retrieved from reference TRBV18 and TRBJ2-7, is NAGVMQNPRHLVRRRGQEARLRCSPMKGHSHVYWYRQLPEEGLKFMVYLQKENIIDESGMPKERFSAEFPKEGPSILRIQQVVRGDSAAYFCASSPGIGYEQYFGPGTRLTVT.

The rearrangement links TRBV19 to TRBJ1-5; D perhaps matches TRBD1 (6 bases). The CDR3 extends over 16 amino acids. Germline assignment: CDR1 LNHDA and CDR2 SQIVND (reference sequence). With 6 bases removed from V and 4 bases from J, the gap between germline ends came to 19 bases. CDR3 in amino acids: CASSLEGGRRNQPQHF. In DNA, the CDR3 is TGTGCCAGTAGCCTAGAGGGGGGGCGAAGGAATCAGCCCCAGCATTTT.

The rearrangement joins TRBV25-1 to TRBJ1-1; possible D gene TRBD1, 5 bases. V was pared by 3 bases and J by 5 bases, with 13 bases between. Germline-derived CDR1 and CDR2 are MGHDK and SYGVNS. CDR3 length: 14 residues. The CDR3 loop reads CASSDGGRATEAFF. Here the CDR3 DNA reads TGTGCCAGCAGTGATGGGGGACGGGCGACTGAAGCTTTCTTT.

This CDR3 reads CASSPSGGGGGAFEQYF. The CDR3 DNA is TGTGCCAGCAGCCCCTCGGGAGGAGGCGGGGGGGCTTTCGAGCAGTACTTC. The rearrangement links TRBV7-2 to TRBJ2-7, with 9 bases fitting TRBD2. The V and J ends lost 5 bases and 6 bases, in that order; junction bases with no gene match: 17. The CDR3 covers 17 residues. CDR1 SGHTA and CDR2 FQGNSA come from the germline V gene.

The J gene is TRBJ1-4, the V gene TRBV19; D unclear. Germline V gene data show CDR1 as LNHDA and CDR2 as SQIVND (reference sequence). Trimming pared 3 bases from V and 0 bases from J, leaving 14 bases between. This CDR3 is built from 17 residues. The CDR3 is CASSIGGNFATNEKLFF. CDR3 nucleotides: TGTGCCAGTAGTATTGGAGGGAACTTCGCAACTAATGAAAAACTGTTTTTT.

This rearrangement joins TRBV7-2 to TRBJ1-4, with 7 nucleotides matching TRBD1. The V and J ends lost 5 bases and 5 bases, in that order; junction bases with no gene match: 5. This CDR3 region has 14 residues. Germline V gives CDR1 SGHTA, CDR2 FQGNSA. CDR3 DNA: TGTGCCAGCAGCCCCGACAGGGTCAATGAAAAACTGTTTTTT. Amino acids: CASSPDRVNEKLFF.

The J gene is TRBJ2-2, the V gene TRBV30, with D perhaps matching TRBD1 (5 bases). Germline assignment: CDR1 GTSNPN and CDR2 SVGIG (reference sequence). The ends were cut back, 3 bases at V and 4 bases at J, with 15 bases in the middle. The CDR3 is 15 residues long. Here the CDR3 DNA reads TGTGCCTGGAGGGAAAGGGGCACCAGCACCGGGGAGCTGTTTTTT. Translating it yields CAWRERGTSTGELFF.

The CDR3 reads CASSFGGRRGNTEAFF. The CDR3 nucleotides are TGTGCCAGCAGTTTCGGGGGGCGGAGGGGGAACACTGAAGCTTTCTTT. The chain carries TRBV28 and TRBJ1-1; possible D gene TRBD1, 6 bases. V lost 3 bases and J 1 base, leaving 15 bases between the germline ends. Germline CDR1 reads MDHEN; CDR2 reads SYDVKM. The CDR3 is made up of 16 amino acids.